These T cell receptor beta chains were read from a single sample in a study of graft-versus-host responses after intestinal transplantation. Assay: immunoSEQ multiplex PCR; the TCRdb copy retains only in-frame clones and omits some. Here the sample spans about 86,000 clones, about 91% being singletons. Their specific antigens are unknown. Sample: unstimulated CD8+ T cells sorted from spleen or lymph node cells, taken before intestinal transplant. Receptors were obtained from a human donor who received an intestinal transplant. Both conserved end residues are part of each CDR3. A D gene is named only where the DNA matches it firmly. Clone size is not always given. Where it is, it says once, few, many or a class for expanded clones.

v_call,j_call,cdr3_length,clone_size,d_call,cdr3_aa,cdr3_nt
TRBV14,TRBJ1-1,14,NA,TRBD1,CASSRGQKNTEAFF,TGTGCCAGCAGCCGGGGACAGAAGAACACTGAAGCTTTCTTT
TRBV10-2,TRBJ2-7,13,NA,NA,CASRDLAGYEQYF,TGCGCCAGCAGAGATCTGGCTGGCTACGAGCAGTACTTC
TRBV28,TRBJ2-1,15,once,NA,CASSSAGTSYNEQFF,TGTGCCAGCAGTTCCGCCGGGACTTCCTACAATGAGCAGTTCTTC
TRBV5-8,TRBJ2-7,14,few,NA,CASSLGGFSYEQYF,TGTGCCAGCAGCTTGGGAGGGTTCTCCTACGAGCAGTACTTC
TRBV21-1,TRBJ2-3,21,NA,NA,CASSPRVRGAGEAVGADTQYF,TGTGCCAGCAGCCCCCGGGTACGGGGGGCTGGTGAGGCGGTTGGCGCAGATACGCAGTATTTT
TRBV19,TRBJ2-3,15,NA,TRBD2,CASSKTSGSTDTQYF,TGTGCCAGTAGTAAGACTAGCGGGAGCACAGATACGCAGTATTTT
TRBV7-9,TRBJ2-1,14,NA,NA,CASSLDRTYNEQFF,TGTGCCAGCAGCTTAGATAGAACCTACAATGAGCAGTTCTTC
TRBV5-1,TRBJ2-6,15,NA,TRBD1,CASSPDRAGANVLTF,TGCGCCAGCAGCCCCGACAGGGCTGGGGCCAACGTCCTGACTTTC
TRBV5-1,TRBJ2-7,14,NA,TRBD2,CASRTSGGADEQYF,TGCGCCAGCAGAACCAGCGGGGGGGCTGACGAGCAGTACTTC
TRBV5-1,TRBJ2-3,16,NA,NA,CASSLRGGGPSDTQYF,TGCGCCAGCAGCTTGAGGGGGGGAGGGCCGTCAGATACGCAGTATTTT
TRBV7-2,TRBJ2-2,14,NA,TRBD2,CASSYGGWTGELFF,TGTGCCAGCAGTTACGGGGGGTGGACCGGGGAGCTGTTTTTT
TRBV27,TRBJ1-1,15,NA,NA,CASSFGTGGNTEAFF,TGTGCCAGCAGTTTCGGTACTGGTGGGAACACTGAAGCTTTCTTT
TRBV5-1,TRBJ2-7,14,NA,NA,CASNGQDSSYEQYF,TGCGCCAGCAACGGTCAGGACAGCTCCTACGAGCAGTACTTC
TRBV30,TRBJ2-1,15,NA,TRBD2,CAWSVASGGASEQFF,TGTGCCTGGAGTGTAGCTAGCGGGGGGGCCAGTGAGCAGTTCTTC
TRBV4-1,TRBJ2-5,12,once,NA,CASSQDRETQYF,TGCGCCAGCAGCCAAGACAGAGAGACCCAGTACTTC
TRBV30,TRBJ2-1,14,NA,NA,CAWSAGLPGNEQFF,TGTGCCTGGAGTGCGGGACTGCCGGGCAATGAGCAGTTCTTC
TRBV6-1,TRBJ1-1,12,NA,NA,CASSQGNTEAFF,TGTGCCAGCAGCCAGGGGAACACTGAAGCTTTCTTT
TRBV12-5,TRBJ1-3,19,NA,TRBD1,CASGLVLTGASLSGNTIYF,TGTGCTAGTGGTTTGGTACTAACAGGGGCAAGCCTCTCTGGAAACACCATATATTTT
TRBV11-2,TRBJ1-6,18,NA,NA,CASSSGTGILKAYSPLHF,TGTGCCAGCAGCTCCGGTACAGGGATTCTAAAGGCCTATTCACCCCTCCACTTT
TRBV9,TRBJ2-7,15,NA,NA,CASSPTQGPLNEQYF,TGTGCCAGCAGCCCAACACAGGGACCTCTGAACGAGCAGTACTTC
TRBV29-1,TRBJ2-5,15,NA,NA,CSASPREGAQETQYF,TGCAGCGCCTCCCCCAGGGAAGGGGCCCAAGAGACCCAGTACTTC
TRBV6-6,TRBJ2-7,13,NA,TRBD2,CASSYTSGNEQYF,TGTGCCAGCAGTTACACTAGCGGCAACGAGCAGTACTTC
TRBV9,TRBJ2-7,12,once,NA,CASSGPTYEQYF,TGTGCCAGCAGCGGTCCTACCTACGAGCAGTACTTC
TRBV2,TRBJ1-3,18,NA,TRBD1,CASSRGQGSFFSGNTIYF,TGTGCCAGCAGTCGGGGACAGGGGTCGTTTTTCTCTGGAAACACCATATATTTT
TRBV5-4,TRBJ2-5,18,NA,TRBD1,CASSYDSGGMKERETQYF,TGTGCCAGCAGCTATGACTCAGGGGGCATGAAAGAAAGGGAGACCCAGTACTTC
TRBV9,TRBJ1-1,15,NA,TRBD1,CASSDQGGPNTEAFF,TGTGCCAGCAGCGACCAGGGGGGACCGAACACTGAAGCTTTCTTT
TRBV5-6,TRBJ2-1,16,NA,NA,CASSEEGVFSYNEQFF,TGTGCCAGCAGCGAGGAAGGGGTTTTCTCCTACAATGAGCAGTTCTTC
TRBV25-1,TRBJ2-1,12,NA,NA,CASGEPVAEQFF,TGTGCCAGCGGAGAGCCGGTCGCGGAGCAGTTCTTC
TRBV30,TRBJ2-7,13,NA,NA,CAWSGGTSYEQYF,TGTGCCTGGAGTGGGGGCACCAGCTACGAGCAGTACTTC
TRBV9,TRBJ1-1,14,NA,NA,CASSPSAEVGEAFF,TGTGCCAGCAGTCCCAGCGCAGAGGTCGGTGAAGCTTTCTTT
TRBV7-9,TRBJ1-2,13,NA,NA,CASSSPGEYGYTF,TGTGCCAGCAGTTCCCCCGGGGAATACGGCTACACCTTC